The T cell receptor (beta chain) under discussion was sequenced for a study of blood T cell repertoires in COVID-19. V lost 0 bases and J 4 bases, leaving 12 bases between the germline ends. The CDR3 is made up of 15 amino acids. Germline CDR1 and CDR2: LNHNV and YYDKDF (reference sequence). Sequencing used immunoSEQ multiplex PCR; TCRdb keeps in-frame clones, though not all of them. Found here are roughly 370,000 clones, 85% to 90% of them singletons; the top ten hold approximately 10%. What was sequenced was PBMCs or T cells enriched from blood (not recorded which). The chain recombines TRBV15 with TRBJ1-2; unclear D gene. The receptor's source is a woman aged 45-65 years who had recovered from COVID-19. The CDR3, as DNA: TGTGCCACCAGCAGAGATCCCGGGAAAACCTATGGCTACACCTTC. Amino acid sequence: CATSRDPGKTYGYTF.